A single sample gave rise to the 26 T cell receptor beta chains below, sequenced in a study of Ad26.COV2.S vaccination and SARS-CoV-2 variants. Regarding treatment: approximately 18 received Ad26.COV2.S at low or high dose, single or two shots; several received placebo; per-sample allocation not given. At day 63 after the first vaccine or placebo injection, samples were drawn. Using immunoSEQ multiplex PCR, the repertoire was profiled, and TCRdb retains in-frame clones only, with some absent. The profile shows about 400,000 clones, 83% of them singletons. This material consisted of peripheral blood, taken in a trial of Ad26.COV2.S vaccine versus placebo. These receptors all stem from a person aged 18-65 years who received the Ad26.COV2.S COVID-19 vaccine or a placebo.

This chain joins TRBV5-4 and TRBJ2-3; 8 bases are shared with TRBD2. The trim removed 4 bases at V and 3 bases at J, leaving 7 bases unmatched. The CDR3 loop spans 15 amino acids. Germline assignment: CDR1 SGHNT and CDR2 YYREEE (reference sequence). The CDR3 here is CASSPNSGGTDTQYF. The CDR3 DNA is TGTGCCAGCAGCCCGAACAGCGGGGGAACAGATACGCAGTATTTT.

The gene calls are TRBV19 and TRBJ2-1; tentative D call: TRBD2 (5 bases). The CDR3 has 12 amino acids. V was pared by 3 bases and J by 7 bases, with 7 bases between. Germline values: CDR1 LNHDA, CDR2 SQIVND (reference sequence). Here the CDR3 DNA reads TGTGCCAGTAGTATCGGGATAAATGAGCAGTTCTTC. Translated, it gives CASSIGINEQFF. Complete variable domain (other parts from reference TRBV19 and TRBJ2-1): DGGITQSPKYLFRKEGQNVTLSCEQNLNHDAMYWYRQDPGQGLRLIYYSQIVNDFQKGDIAEGYSVSREKKESFPLTVTSAQKNPTAFYLCASSIGINEQFFGPGTRLTVL.

The chain employs TRBV18 and TRBJ2-1, with 8 bases that match TRBD2. CDR1 is KGHSH, CDR2 LQKENI, per germline. The CDR3 length is 15 residues. The V segment lost 2 bases and the J segment 8 bases; nucleotides outside the gene matches: 8. The CDR3 DNA sequence: TGTGCCAGCTCACCAAACAGCGGGGGATTGGATGAGCAGTTCTTC. It encodes CASSPNSGGLDEQFF.

The chain is built from TRBV29-1 and TRBJ1-2; D unclear. Trimming took 0 bases from V and 8 from J, leaving 13 bases between them. Germline assignment: CDR1 SQVTM and CDR2 ANQGSEA. This CDR3 comprises 13 residues. DNA for the CDR3: TGCAGCGTTGAAGACCCGGGATTTGGAGGCTACACCTTC. Translated, it gives CSVEDPGFGGYTF.

This CDR3 reads CASSPVNGNTEAFF. The CDR3 nucleotides read TGTGCCAGCAGTCCGGTTAACGGGAACACTGAAGCTTTCTTT. This chain joins TRBV6-5 and TRBJ1-1; D unresolved. V gave up 5 bases and J gave up 1 base, with 11 bases separating them. The CDR3 spans 14 residues. Germline V gene data show CDR1 as MNHEY and CDR2 as SVGAGI.

The V gene is TRBV7-6, the J gene TRBJ2-1; 8 positions agree with TRBD2. Per germline, CDR1 SGHVS and CDR2 FNYEAQ. The CDR3 sequence is 15 residues long. V lost 8 bases and J lost 4; bases outside the gene matches: 10. The CDR3 sequence is CASSRDGGGYNEQFF. CDR3 bases: TGTGCCAGCTCCCGCGACGGCGGGGGGTACAATGAGCAGTTCTTC.

The V gene is TRBV2, the J gene TRBJ2-2; D gene ambiguous. The CDR3 spans 13 residues. V lost 8 bases and J lost 6, with 13 bases in between. Germline CDR1 and CDR2: SNHLY and FYNNEI. CDR3 sequence (DNA): TGTGCCAGCTGGGGTACGGGCGCCGGGGAGCTGTTTTTT. It yields the protein CASWGTGAGELFF.

The chain joins TRBV5-1 to TRBJ2-7; 8 bases fit TRBD1. The CDR3 has 13 amino acids. With 4 bases clipped from V and 4 bases from J, the junction kept 4 bases outside the gene matches. Germline CDR1 reads SGHRS; CDR2 reads YFSETQ. The CDR3 DNA is TGCGCCAGCAGCCAGGGGGCAGGGTACGAGCAGTACTTC. As protein: CASSQGAGYEQYF.

This chain's CDR3 is CASSLNRGQGGYTF. The CDR3 DNA sequence: TGTGCCAGCAGTCTAAACCGAGGACAGGGTGGCTACACCTTC. This chain joins TRBV27 and TRBJ1-2; 8 bases match TRBD1. This CDR3 spans 14 amino acids. The germline CDR1 and CDR2 sequences are MNHEY and SMNVEV (reference sequence). V shed 5 bases and J 7 bases; nucleotides not matched to a gene: 9.

The rearrangement joins TRBV5-1 to TRBJ1-2; 9 bases are shared with TRBD1. V was clipped by 4 bases and J by 4 bases; unmatched bases: 5. This CDR3 has 14 amino acids. Germline V gives CDR1 SGHRS, CDR2 YFSETQ. The CDR3 sequence: CASSPTGGGYGYTF. The DNA for the CDR3 is TGCGCCAGCAGCCCAACAGGGGGCGGCTATGGCTACACCTTC.

In the case of this clone: The same CDR3 is also encoded by other DNA sequences in this sample. The chain carries TRBV7-3 and TRBJ2-3, with 7 bases that match TRBD2. The trim removed 6 bases at V and 0 bases at J, leaving 6 bases unmatched. This CDR3 contains 15 residues. Germline CDR1 SGHTA, CDR2 FQGTGA. CDR3 bases: TGTGCCAGCAGTTTAGCGGGTGGTAGCACAGATACGCAGTATTTT. Encoded protein: CASSLAGGSTDTQYF.

The genes are TRBV6-4 and TRBJ2-3; 15 bases match TRBD2. In germline, CDR1 is MRHNA, CDR2 SNTAGT. This CDR3 region has 16 residues. V gave up 4 bases and J gave up 6 bases; unmatched junction bases: 5. The CDR3 sequence: CASSGTSGGAADTQYF. CDR3 in DNA: TGTGCCAGCAGTGGGACTAGCGGGGGGGCCGCGGATACGCAGTATTTT.

The chain links TRBV19 to TRBJ2-5; 10 bases are shared with TRBD2. The ends lost 5 bases at V and 4 bases at J; junction bases unmatched: 7. Germline V lookup: CDR1 LNHDA, CDR2 SQIVND (reference sequence). This CDR3 spans 15 amino acids. This CDR3 is CASSVLAGVLETQYF. CDR3 nucleotide sequence: TGTGCCAGTAGTGTTCTAGCGGGAGTGTTAGAGACCCAGTACTTC.

On this clone itself: Different DNA sequences within this sample yield the same CDR3. This chain connects TRBV11-2 to TRBJ2-1; tentatively, D is TRBD2 (6 bases). The germline V and J ends were trimmed by 3 bases and 0 bases, with 9 bases remaining between them. The CDR3 has 15 residues. CDR1 and CDR2 (germline): SGHAT, FQNNGV. The CDR3 is CASSLAGSSYNEQFF. The CDR3, as DNA: TGTGCCAGCAGCTTGGCGGGAAGCTCCTACAATGAGCAGTTCTTC.

The chain links TRBV12-3 or TRBV12-4 to TRBJ2-1, with a possible D match to TRBD1 (6 bases). This CDR3 is built from 11 residues. Trimming cost V 7 bases and J 10 bases, with 11 bases left between them. CDR3 DNA: TGTGCCAGCAACAGGGTCGGAGAGCAGTTCTTC. It encodes CASNRVGEQFF.

This chain joins TRBV2 and TRBJ1-1; TRBD1 matches 7 bases. CDR3 length: 12 amino acids. Germline V gene data show CDR1 as SNHLY and CDR2 as FYNNEI. V lost 6 bases, J lost 5 bases, and 3 bases stayed unmatched. The CDR3 region is CASSPGGTEAFF. In nucleotides, the CDR3 is TGTGCCAGCAGCCCAGGGGGAACTGAAGCTTTCTTT.

The table lists this clone with a few counts. V and J are TRBV19 and TRBJ1-5; 8 nucleotides align to TRBD1. V was clipped by 9 bases and J by 7 bases; unmatched bases: 8. This CDR3 comprises 13 residues. CDR1 and CDR2 from the germline V gene are LNHDA and SQIVND (reference sequence). CDR3 DNA: TGTGCCAGCGCCGACAGGGGAGCCCAGCCCCAGCATTTT. Translation gives CASADRGAQPQHF.

This sequence joins TRBV5-5 and TRBJ2-7; weak D call: TRBD1 (6 bases). The CDR3 length is 13 residues. Trimming pared 4 bases from V and 2 bases from J, leaving 10 bases between. The germline CDR1 and CDR2 sequences are SGHKS and YYEKEE (reference sequence). The CDR3 DNA follows: TGTGCCAGCAGCGGACAGTTCACCTACGAGCAGTACTTC. It codes for CASSGQFTYEQYF.

The V and J genes are TRBV15 and TRBJ1-3; D is unclear. The ends were cut back, 1 base at V and 4 bases at J, with 8 bases in the middle. This CDR3 comprises 14 residues. Germline CDR1 reads LNHNV; CDR2 reads YYDKDF (reference sequence). CDR3 sequence reads: CATSRVRKGNTIYF. The CDR3 region has the DNA TGTGCCACCAGCAGAGTCCGAAAAGGAAACACCATATATTTT. The whole variable domain, filled in from reference TRBV15 and TRBJ1-3, reads DAMVIQNPRYQVTQFGKPVTLSCSQTLNHNVMYWYQQKSSQAPKLLFHYYDKDFNNEADTPDNFQSRRPNTSFCFLDIRSPGLGDTAMYLCATSRVRKGNTIYFGEGSWLTVV.

This chain joins TRBV4-1 and TRBJ1-1; 8 bases agree with TRBD1. The CDR3 sequence is 14 residues long. CDR1 is MGHRA, CDR2 YSYEKL, per germline. V shed 0 bases and J 6 bases; nucleotides not matched to a gene: 3. The CDR3 is CASSQDRQGPEAFF. CDR3 bases: TGCGCCAGCAGCCAAGATCGACAGGGGCCTGAAGCTTTCTTT.

The gene calls are TRBV7-7 and TRBJ2-5; D uncertain. Trimming removed 6 bases from V and 4 bases from J, with 15 bases in between. CDR1 SSHAT and CDR2 FNYEAQ come from the germline V gene (reference sequence). The CDR3 is made up of 14 amino acids. The CDR3 loop reads CASSPRVDGETQYF. In nucleotides, the CDR3 is TGTGCCAGCAGTCCTCGGGTCGACGGAGAGACCCAGTACTTC. Supplemented by reference TRBV7-7 and TRBJ2-5, the full variable domain reads GAGVSQSPRYKVTKRGQDVTLRCDPISSHATLYWYQQALGQGPEFLTYFNYEAQPDKSGLPSDRFSAERPEGSISTLTIQRTEQRDSAMYRCASSPRVDGETQYFGPGTRLLVL.

The J gene is TRBJ2-7, the V gene TRBV15; D tentatively fits TRBD1 or TRBD2 (5 bases each). Trimming stripped 6 bases from V and 5 bases from J, with 14 bases between. Per the germline V gene, CDR1 is LNHNV and CDR2 is YYDKDF (reference sequence). This CDR3 has 13 residues. CDR3 protein: CATRGDPTNEQYF. The CDR3 DNA reads TGTGCCACCAGGGGGGACCCGACTAACGAGCAGTACTTC.

The genes are TRBV24-1 and TRBJ1-2, with D possibly matching TRBD1 (5 bases). Germline CDR1 KGHDR, CDR2 SFDVKD. This CDR3 contains 12 residues. V was clipped by 3 bases and J by 7 bases, with 8 bases between them. Written as DNA, the CDR3 is TGTGCCACCAGTGATCTGGGGGTTGGCTACACCTTC. It encodes CATSDLGVGYTF.

The chain joins TRBV7-3 to TRBJ1-1; no clear D gene. This CDR3 spans 15 amino acids. The germline gives CDR1 SGHTA, CDR2 FQGTGA. Between the trimmed V and J ends, which lost 6 bases and 1 base, there was a span of 15 bases. This CDR3 is CASSNYGRTNTEAFF. Here the CDR3 DNA reads TGTGCCAGCAGTAATTATGGCAGGACGAACACTGAAGCTTTCTTT.

J is TRBJ2-7 and V is TRBV27; D perhaps matches TRBD2 (5 bases). Trimming took 4 bases from V and 2 from J, leaving 12 bases between them. Germline CDR1 reads MNHEY; CDR2 reads SMNVEV (reference sequence). This CDR3 spans 14 amino acids. CDR3 sequence reads: CASSSSWRTYEQYF. Written as DNA, the CDR3 is TGTGCCAGCAGTTCGTCGTGGAGGACCTACGAGCAGTACTTC.

The chain is built from TRBV5-1 and TRBJ2-2, with a possible D match to TRBD2 (6 bases). The V gene lost 0 bases and the J gene lost 5 bases, with 17 bases spanning the gap. The CDR3 length is 17 residues. CDR1 SGHRS and CDR2 YFSETQ come from the germline V gene. This chain's CDR3 is CASSLAGGLSRTGELFF. As DNA, the CDR3 is TGCGCCAGCAGCTTGGCCGGGGGACTCTCGAGAACCGGGGAGCTGTTTTTT.